The sequence of this T cell receptor (beta chain) was determined in a study of T cells after yellow fever vaccination. Study-wide findings and caveats: Detected again after the booster were most primary-vaccination clones, at 96% CD4 and about 90% CD8. Sorted repertoires could include abundant contaminating clonotypes from bulk cells.

The CDR3 sequence is 14 residues long. With 5 bases removed from V and 5 bases from J, the gap between germline ends came to 13 bases. About this clonotype: The antigen is unknown.

In making TCR cDNA, 5'RACE template switching added a universal primer site and UMIs to it. A single record per CDR3 protein comes from TCRdb applying MiXCR to the 5' RACE reads. The sample gives under 500,000 distinct CDR3 sequences, about 17% of which show up once; 15% to 20% is in the top ten. J is TRBJ1-5 and V is TRBV12-3 or TRBV12-4; unclear D gene. Source: PBMCs, taken before the yellow fever booster vaccination. This TCR derives from a young man who received the YFV17D yellow fever vaccine. The CDR3 coding sequence is TGTGCCAGCAGTCCCTATCAAGGGCATCAGCCCCAGCATTTT. It yields the protein CASSPYQGHQPQHF.